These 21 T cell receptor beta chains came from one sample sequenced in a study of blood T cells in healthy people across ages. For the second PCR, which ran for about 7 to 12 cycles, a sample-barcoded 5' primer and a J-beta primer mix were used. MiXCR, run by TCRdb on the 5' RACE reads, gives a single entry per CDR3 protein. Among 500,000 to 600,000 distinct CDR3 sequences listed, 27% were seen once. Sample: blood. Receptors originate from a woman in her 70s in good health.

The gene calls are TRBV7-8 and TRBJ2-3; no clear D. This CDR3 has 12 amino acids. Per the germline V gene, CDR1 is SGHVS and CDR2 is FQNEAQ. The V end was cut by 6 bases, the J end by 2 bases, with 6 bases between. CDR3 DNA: TGTGCCAGCAGACAGAACACAGATACGCAGTATTTT. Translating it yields CASRQNTDTQYF.

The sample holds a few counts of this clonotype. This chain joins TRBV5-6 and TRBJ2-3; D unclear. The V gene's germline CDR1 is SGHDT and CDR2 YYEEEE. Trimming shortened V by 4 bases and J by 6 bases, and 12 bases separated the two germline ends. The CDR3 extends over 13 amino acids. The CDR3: CASSPTLGDTQYF. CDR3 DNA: TGTGCCAGCAGCCCGACCTTAGGTGATACGCAGTATTTT.

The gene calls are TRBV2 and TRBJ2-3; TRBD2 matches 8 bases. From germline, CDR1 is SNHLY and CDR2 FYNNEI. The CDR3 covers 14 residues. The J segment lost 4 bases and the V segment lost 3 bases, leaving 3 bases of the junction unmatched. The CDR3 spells CASSDQRGSDTQYF. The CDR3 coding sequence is TGTGCCAGCAGTGACCAGCGGGGGTCAGATACGCAGTATTTT.

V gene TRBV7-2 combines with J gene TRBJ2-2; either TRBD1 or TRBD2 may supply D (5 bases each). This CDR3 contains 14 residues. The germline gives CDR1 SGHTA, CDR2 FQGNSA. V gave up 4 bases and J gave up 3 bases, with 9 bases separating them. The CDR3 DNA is TGTGCCAGCAGCTCGGGACCGCACACCGGGGAGCTGTTTTTT. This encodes CASSSGPHTGELFF.

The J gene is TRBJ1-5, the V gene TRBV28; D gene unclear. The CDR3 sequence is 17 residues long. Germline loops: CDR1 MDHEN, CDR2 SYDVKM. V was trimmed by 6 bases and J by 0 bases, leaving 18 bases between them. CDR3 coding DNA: TGTGCCAGCAGCACCTATCCACAAGCTTATAGCAATCAGCCCCAGCATTTT. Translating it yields CASSTYPQAYSNQPQHF.

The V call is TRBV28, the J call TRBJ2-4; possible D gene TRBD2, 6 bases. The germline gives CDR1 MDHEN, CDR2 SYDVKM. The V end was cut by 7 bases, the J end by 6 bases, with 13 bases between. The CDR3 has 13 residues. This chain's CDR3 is CASNGLALNIQYF. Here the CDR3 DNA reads TGTGCCAGCAATGGTCTAGCGTTAAACATTCAGTACTTC.

The CDR3 loop is CASSEQGFRSYEQYF. CDR3 in DNA: TGTGCCAGCAGTGAACAGGGGTTCCGCTCCTACGAGCAGTACTTC. This chain links TRBV6-1 with TRBJ2-7; weak D call: TRBD1 (6 bases). V lost 2 bases and J lost 0, with 11 bases in between. This CDR3 has 15 amino acids. CDR1 and CDR2 (germline): MNHNS, SASEGT.

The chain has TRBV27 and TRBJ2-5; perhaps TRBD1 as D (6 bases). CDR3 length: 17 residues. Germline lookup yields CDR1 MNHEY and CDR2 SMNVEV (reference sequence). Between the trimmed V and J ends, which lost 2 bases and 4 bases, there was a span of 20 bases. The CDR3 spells CASSLLGAGESSETQYF. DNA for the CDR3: TGTGCCAGCAGTTTACTCGGGGCAGGGGAATCCTCAGAGACCCAGTACTTC.

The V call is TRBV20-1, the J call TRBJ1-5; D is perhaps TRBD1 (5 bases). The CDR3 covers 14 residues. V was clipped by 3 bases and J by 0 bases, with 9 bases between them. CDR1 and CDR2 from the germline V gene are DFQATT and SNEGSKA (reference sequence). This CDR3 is CSARGHYSNQPQHF. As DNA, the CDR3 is TGCAGTGCTAGGGGGCACTATAGCAATCAGCCCCAGCATTTT.

In DNA form, the CDR3 reads TGTGCCAGCAGCTTAACCCTCGGGTACACTGAAGCTTTCTTT. Protein sequence: CASSLTLGYTEAFF. This chain connects TRBV7-8 to TRBJ1-1; D remains unclear. The CDR3 spans 14 residues. Trimming took off 2 bases at V and 3 bases at J, with 10 bases between the two ends. Germline CDR1 is SGHVS and CDR2 is FQNEAQ.

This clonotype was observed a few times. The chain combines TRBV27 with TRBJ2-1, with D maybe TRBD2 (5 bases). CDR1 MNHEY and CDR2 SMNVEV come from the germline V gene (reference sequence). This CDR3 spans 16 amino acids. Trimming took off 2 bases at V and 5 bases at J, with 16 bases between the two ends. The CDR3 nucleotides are TGTGCCAGCAGTTTAGGCAGGACTCGACTGGACAATGAGCAGTTCTTC. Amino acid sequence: CASSLGRTRLDNEQFF.

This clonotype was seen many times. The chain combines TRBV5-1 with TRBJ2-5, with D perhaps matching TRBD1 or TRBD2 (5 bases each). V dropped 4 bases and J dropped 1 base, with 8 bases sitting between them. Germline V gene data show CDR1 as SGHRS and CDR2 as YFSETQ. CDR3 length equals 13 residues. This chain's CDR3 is CASSRDGQETQYF. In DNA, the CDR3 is TGCGCCAGCAGCCGGGACGGCCAAGAGACCCAGTACTTC.

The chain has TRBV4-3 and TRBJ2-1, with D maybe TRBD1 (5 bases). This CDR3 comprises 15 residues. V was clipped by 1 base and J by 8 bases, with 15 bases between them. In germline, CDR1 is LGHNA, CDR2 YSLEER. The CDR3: CASSQGPGLGDEQFF. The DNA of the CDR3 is TGCGCCAGCAGCCAAGGGCCCGGCCTAGGGGATGAGCAGTTCTTC.

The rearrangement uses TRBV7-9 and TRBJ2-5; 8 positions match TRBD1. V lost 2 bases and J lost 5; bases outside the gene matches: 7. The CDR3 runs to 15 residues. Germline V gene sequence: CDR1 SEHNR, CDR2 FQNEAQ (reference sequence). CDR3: CASSLTGQASETQYF. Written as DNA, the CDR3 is TGTGCCAGCAGCTTAACGGGACAGGCCTCTGAGACCCAGTACTTC.

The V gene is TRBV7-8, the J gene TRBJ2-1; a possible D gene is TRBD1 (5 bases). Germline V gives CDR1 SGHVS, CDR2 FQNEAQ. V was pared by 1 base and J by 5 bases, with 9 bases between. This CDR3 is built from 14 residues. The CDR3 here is CASSLVVGDNEQFF. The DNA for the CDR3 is TGTGCCAGCAGCTTAGTGGTAGGGGACAATGAGCAGTTCTTC.

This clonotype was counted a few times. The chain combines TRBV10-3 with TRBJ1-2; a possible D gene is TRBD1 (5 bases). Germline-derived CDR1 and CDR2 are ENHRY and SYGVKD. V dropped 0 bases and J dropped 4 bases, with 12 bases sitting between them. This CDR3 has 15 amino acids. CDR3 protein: CAISESGRATYGYTF. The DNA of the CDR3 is TGTGCCATCAGTGAGTCCGGCAGGGCGACCTATGGCTACACCTTC.

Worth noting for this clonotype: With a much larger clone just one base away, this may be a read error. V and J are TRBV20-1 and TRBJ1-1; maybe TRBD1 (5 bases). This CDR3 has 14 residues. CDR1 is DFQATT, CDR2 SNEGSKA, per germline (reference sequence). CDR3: CSARGERSSTEASF. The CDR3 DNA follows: TGCAGTGCTAGGGGGGAGAGGAGTAGCACTGAAGCTTCCTTT.

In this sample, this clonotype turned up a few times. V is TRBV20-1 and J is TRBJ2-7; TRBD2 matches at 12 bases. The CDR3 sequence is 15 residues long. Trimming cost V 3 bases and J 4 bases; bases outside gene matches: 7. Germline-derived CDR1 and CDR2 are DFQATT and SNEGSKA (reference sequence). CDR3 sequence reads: CSASGASGGGYEQYF. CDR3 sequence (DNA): TGCAGTGCTAGTGGGGCTAGCGGGGGGGGATACGAGCAGTACTTC.

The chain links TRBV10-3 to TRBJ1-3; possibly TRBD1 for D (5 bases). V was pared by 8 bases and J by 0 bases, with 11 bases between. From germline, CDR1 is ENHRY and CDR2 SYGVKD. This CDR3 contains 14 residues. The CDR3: CAIGAGLSGNTIYF. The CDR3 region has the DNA TGTGCCATCGGAGCGGGACTCTCTGGAAACACCATATATTTT.

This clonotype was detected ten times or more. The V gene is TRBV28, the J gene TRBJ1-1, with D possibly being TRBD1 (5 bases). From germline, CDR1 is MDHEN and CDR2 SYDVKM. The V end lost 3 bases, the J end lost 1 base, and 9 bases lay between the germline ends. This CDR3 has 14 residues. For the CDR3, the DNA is TGTGCCAGCAGTTTGAGGGGACGGAACACTGAAGCTTTCTTT. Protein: CASSLRGRNTEAFF. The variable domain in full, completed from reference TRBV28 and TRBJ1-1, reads DVKVTQSSRYLVKRTGEKVFLECVQDMDHENMFWYRQDPGLGLRLIYFSYDVKMKEKGDIPEGYSVSREKKERFSLILESASTNQTSMYLCASSLRGRNTEAFFGQGTRLTVV.

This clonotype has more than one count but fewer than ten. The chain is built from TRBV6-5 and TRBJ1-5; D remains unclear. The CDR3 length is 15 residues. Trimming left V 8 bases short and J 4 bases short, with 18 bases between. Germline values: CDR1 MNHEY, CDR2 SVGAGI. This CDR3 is CASGHPDRLNQPQHF. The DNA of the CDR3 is TGTGCCAGCGGGCATCCCGACCGACTGAATCAGCCCCAGCATTTT.